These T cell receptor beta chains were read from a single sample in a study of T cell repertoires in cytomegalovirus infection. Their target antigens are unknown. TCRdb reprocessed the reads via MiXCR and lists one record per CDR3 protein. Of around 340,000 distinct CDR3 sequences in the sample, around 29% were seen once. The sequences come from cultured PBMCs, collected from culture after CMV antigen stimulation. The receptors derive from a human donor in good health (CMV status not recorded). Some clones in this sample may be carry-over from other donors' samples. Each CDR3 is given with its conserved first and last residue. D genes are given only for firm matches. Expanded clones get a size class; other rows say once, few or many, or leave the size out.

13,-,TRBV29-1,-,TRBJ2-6,CSVVGSGANVLTF,TGCAGCGTTGTGGGTTCTGGGGCCAACGTCCTGACTTTC
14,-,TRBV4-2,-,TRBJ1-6,CASSPGVAGSPLHF,TGTGCCAGCAGCCCCGGCGTCGCGGGTTCACCCCTCCACTTT
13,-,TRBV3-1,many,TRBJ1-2,CASSPGVNYGYTF,TGTGCCAGCAGCCCCGGAGTGAACTATGGCTACACCTTC
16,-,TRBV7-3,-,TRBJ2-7,CASSPEGGLSSYEQYF,TGTGCCAGCAGCCCAGAGGGCGGGTTGAGCTCCTACGAGCAGTACTTC
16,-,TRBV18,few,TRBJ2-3,CASSANQGYGTDTQYF,TGTGCCAGCTCAGCGAACCAGGGGTACGGCACAGATACGCAGTATTTT
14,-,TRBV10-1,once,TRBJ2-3,CASSESPATDTQYF,TGCGCCAGCAGTGAGTCTCCCGCGACAGATACGCAGTATTTT
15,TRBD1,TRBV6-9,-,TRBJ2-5,CATQEGQGVSETQYF,TGTGCCACTCAAGAAGGACAGGGTGTATCGGAGACCCAGTACTTC
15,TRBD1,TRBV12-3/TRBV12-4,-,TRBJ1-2,CASSLGTGDLYGYTF,TGTGCCAGCAGTTTAGGGACAGGGGACCTCTATGGCTACACCTTC
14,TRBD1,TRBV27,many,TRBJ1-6,CASSLQGVNSPLHF,TGTGCCAGCAGTCTACAGGGGGTTAATTCACCCCTCCACTTT
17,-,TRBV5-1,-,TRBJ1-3,CASSLEERGYSGNTIYF,TGCGCCAGCAGCTTGGAAGAGCGGGGGTACTCTGGAAACACCATATATTTT
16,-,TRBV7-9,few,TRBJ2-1,CASSLAVQGWDNEQFF,TGTGCCAGCAGCTTAGCGGTTCAGGGTTGGGACAATGAGCAGTTCTTC
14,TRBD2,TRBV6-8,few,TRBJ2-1,CASKSRTSGNEQFF,TGTGCCAGCAAATCAAGGACTAGCGGCAATGAGCAGTTCTTC
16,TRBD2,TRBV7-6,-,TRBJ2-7,CASNSLTSGSSYEQYF,TGTGCCAGCAACTCATTAACTAGCGGGAGCTCCTACGAGCAGTACTTC
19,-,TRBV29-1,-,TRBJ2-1,CSVEGVLAGLISSYNEQFF,TGCAGCGTTGAAGGGGTTTTAGCAGGGCTGATTAGCTCCTACAATGAGCAGTTCTTC
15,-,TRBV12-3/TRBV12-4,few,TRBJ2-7,CASSPNTRYSYEQYF,TGTGCCAGCAGTCCGAATACACGGTACTCCTACGAGCAGTACTTC
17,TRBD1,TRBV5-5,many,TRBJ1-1,CASTRRQGASGNTEAFF,TGTGCCAGCACAAGGCGACAGGGGGCAAGTGGGAACACTGAAGCTTTCTTT
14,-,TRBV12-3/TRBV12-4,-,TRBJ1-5,CASSLQGPNQPQHF,TGTGCCAGCAGTTTACAGGGCCCCAATCAGCCCCAGCATTTT
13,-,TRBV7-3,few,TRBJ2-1,CASSLATSDEQFF,TGTGCCAGCAGCTTAGCGACATCGGACGAGCAGTTCTTC
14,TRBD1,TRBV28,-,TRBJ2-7,CASSPPGGRYEQYF,TGTGCCAGCAGTCCCCCAGGGGGACGGTACGAGCAGTACTTC
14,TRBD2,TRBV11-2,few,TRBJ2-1,CASSFALALNEQFF,TGTGCCAGCAGCTTCGCACTAGCGCTTAATGAGCAGTTCTTC
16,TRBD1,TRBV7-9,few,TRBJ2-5,CASSLPRTGGQETQYF,TGTGCCAGCAGCCTACCCCGGACAGGAGGACAAGAGACCCAGTACTTC
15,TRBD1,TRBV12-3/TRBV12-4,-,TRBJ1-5,CASSHNRGLGQPQHF,TGTGCCAGCAGTCACAACAGGGGGCTAGGTCAGCCCCAGCATTTT
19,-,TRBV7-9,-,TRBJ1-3,CASSPKWSDSESSGNTIYF,TGTGCCAGCAGCCCCAAATGGTCGGACAGTGAAAGCTCTGGAAACACCATATATTTT
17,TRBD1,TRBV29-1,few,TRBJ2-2,CSVGGGQVKTNTGELFF,TGCAGCGTTGGTGGTGGACAGGTTAAGACGAACACCGGGGAGCTGTTTTTT
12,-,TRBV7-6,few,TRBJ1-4,CAGEGNNEKLFF,TGTGCCGGTGAGGGGAACAATGAAAAACTGTTTTTT
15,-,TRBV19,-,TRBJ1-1,CASSGRLPLGTEAFF,TGTGCCAGTAGTGGAAGACTTCCGTTGGGCACTGAAGCTTTCTTT
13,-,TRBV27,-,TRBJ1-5,CASGFLSNQPQHF,TGTGCCAGCGGTTTCTTGAGCAATCAGCCCCAGCATTTT
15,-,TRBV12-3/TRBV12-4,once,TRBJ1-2,CASSPTGGRPYGYTF,TGTGCCAGCAGTCCGACAGGCGGTCGGCCCTATGGCTACACCTTC
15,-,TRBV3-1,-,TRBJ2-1,CASSPSRDGYNEQFF,TGTGCCAGCAGCCCGTCCCGGGACGGGTACAATGAGCAGTTCTTC
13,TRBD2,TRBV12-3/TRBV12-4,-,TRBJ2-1,CATGLAGTNEQFF,TGTGCCACCGGACTAGCGGGAACCAATGAGCAGTTCTTC
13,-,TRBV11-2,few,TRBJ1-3,CASNPGQRDTIYF,TGTGCCAGCAACCCGGGGCAGAGAGACACCATATATTTT